This TCR beta chain was obtained from a study of blood T cell repertoires in COVID-19. In the study overall: The samples span acute and convalescent COVID-19 from the United States, Italy and Spain. The cDNA or gDNA used as material had been derived from T cells, B-cell-depleted T cells, or PBMCs.

Per germline, CDR1 SGHKS and CDR2 YYEKEE (reference sequence). V lost 5 bases, J lost 0 bases, and 21 bases lay in between. The CDR3 extends over 19 amino acids. Original methodology: Counts of nucleated cells, estimated from reference gene primer amplification, were obtained. Sequencing used immunoSEQ multiplex PCR; TCRdb keeps in-frame clones, though not all of them. The DNA gave D and trimming, while V, J and clone size come from that table. This table holds 120,000 to 150,000 clones, 84% found once. This clonotype was obtained from a human donor in a cohort sampled during active COVID-19. Sequencing was performed on peripheral blood. The chain couples TRBV5-5 to TRBJ2-6; TRBD1 might be the D (6 bases). CDR3 bases: TGTGCCAGCAGGGATCACCCGGGACAAACCCTCTCTGGGGCCAACGTCCTGACTTTC. Protein: CASRDHPGQTLSGANVLTF.